A single sample is the source of the 7 T cell receptor beta chains below, sequenced in a study of cytomegalovirus exposure and HLA in healthy donors (dated by TCRdb to the late 2010s). The library was produced with the immunoSEQ multiplex PCR assay. For the multiplex PCR, a mixture combining 60 forward primers for TCR Vbeta segments and 13 reverse primers for TCR Jbeta segments was used. In its TCRdb copy, this immuneACCESS table keeps in-frame sequences only and misses some clones. Where compared with another copy, unresolved V genes explain less than half of these, and the others have no known cause. The sample has around 98,000 clones on record, more than 60% of them singletons. 2% to 3% of the sample rests with the top ten. What was sequenced was PBMCs. Receptors originate from a man in his fifties or sixties in good health and CMV-seronegative.

This clone was picked up a small number of times. This chain links TRBV5-1 with TRBJ2-4; weak D call: TRBD1 (6 bases). The V end lost 4 bases, the J end lost 0 bases, and 14 bases lay between the germline ends. The CDR3 contains 16 residues. Germline CDR1 and CDR2: SGHRS and YFSETQ. CDR3 sequence: CASSPGTSLAKNIQYF. Written as DNA, the CDR3 is TGCGCCAGCAGCCCCGGGACATCGCTAGCCAAAAACATTCAGTACTTC.

The V and J genes are TRBV10-1 and TRBJ2-1, with D uncertain. The CDR3 has 13 amino acids. V was cut by 6 bases and J by 7 bases, with 13 bases left in between. Germline CDR1 and CDR2: WNHNN and SYGVQD (reference sequence). CDR3 in DNA: TGCGCCAGCAGCGAGGCGCCACTGAATGAGCAGTTCTTC. It yields the protein CASSEAPLNEQFF.

V and J are TRBV6-1 and TRBJ1-4, with D possibly matching TRBD1 (6 bases). Germline V gene lookup returns CDR1 MNHNS and CDR2 SASEGT. The CDR3 runs to 14 residues. Between the trimmed V and J ends, which lost 2 bases and 5 bases, there was a span of 9 bases. CDR3 amino acids: CASSEHDRNEKLFF. The CDR3 DNA follows: TGTGCCAGCAGTGAACACGACAGGAATGAAAAACTGTTTTTT.

The chain joins TRBV28 to TRBJ1-2; TRBD1 matches at 10 bases. Germline CDR1 reads MDHEN; CDR2 reads SYDVKM. The CDR3 runs 24 residues. The trim removed 3 bases at V and 5 bases at J, leaving 33 bases unmatched. The CDR3 spells CASSFYSLTGGEATNPGPSYGYTF. The CDR3 DNA is TGTGCCAGCAGTTTCTATAGCCTGACAGGGGGCGAAGCTACTAACCCCGGTCCGTCTTATGGCTACACCTTC.

A few counts support this clone. This chain connects TRBV6-5 to TRBJ2-7; 12 nucleotides line up with TRBD1. The CDR3 contains 14 residues. V lost 5 bases, J lost 4 bases, and 3 bases stayed unmatched. In germline, CDR1 is MNHEY, CDR2 SVGAGI. CDR3 sequence: CASSGTGGRYEQYF. The DNA for the CDR3 is TGTGCCAGCAGTGGGACAGGGGGCCGATACGAGCAGTACTTC.

This clone has a handful of counts. The junction and the germline gene differ at one end; a read error may be behind it. This chain connects TRBV5-4 to TRBJ1-1, with D perhaps TRBD1 (6 bases). From germline, CDR1 is SGHNT and CDR2 YYREEE (reference sequence). The CDR3 is made up of 15 amino acids. CDR3 sequence (DNA): TGTGCCAGCACCTTGGGGGCAGAACGGCACACTGAAGCTTTCTTT. Translating it yields CASTLGAERHTEAFF.

Remarks on this clone: A read error may account for a junction end that differs from germline. The chain has TRBV7-7 and TRBJ2-7, with a tentative D call TRBD2 (6 bases). Germline V gene lookup returns CDR1 SSHAT and CDR2 FNYEAQ (reference sequence). This CDR3 is 14 amino acids long. The CDR3: CASSLAPAAGEQYF. The CDR3 DNA follows: TGTGCTAGCAGCTTAGCCCCGGCTGCGGGGGAGCAGTACTTC.